This T cell receptor beta chain was sequenced during a study of blood T cell repertoires in COVID-19. This table comes from immunoSEQ multiplex PCR, and its TCRdb copy is limited to in-frame clones, with some not included. Among about 260,000 clones listed, more than 90% were seen once. This clone was found once. Per the germline V gene, CDR1 is SQVTM and CDR2 is ANQGSEA. The CDR3 is 14 amino acids. V was trimmed by 4 bases and J by 3 bases, leaving 14 bases between them. Source material: peripheral blood. The genes are TRBV29-1 and TRBJ2-3; tentative D call: TRBD2 (6 bases). The clonotype was recovered from a person aged 18 to 35 with COVID-19, enrolled during active disease. The CDR3 sequence is CSVGGGVQTDTQYF. DNA of the CDR3: TGCAGCGTTGGGGGAGGTGTACAGACAGATACGCAGTATTTT.